The rows below give T cell receptor beta chains drawn from one sample of a study of blood T cell repertoires in COVID-19. The assay was immunoSEQ multiplex PCR, and TCRdb's table has in-frame clones only and misses some. Of some 160,000 clones in the sample, about four fifths were seen once. Sequencing input: peripheral blood. These TCRs come from a woman of 80 years or more with acute or convalescent COVID-19. Each CDR3 is given with its conserved first and last residue. The order of the fields is CDR3 protein, CDR3 DNA, clone size, D gene, J gene, V gene. A D gene is named only where the DNA matches it firmly. Clone size is given for some rows only: seen once, a few or many times, or a class if the clone is expanded.

CDR3 protein: CASSLAQGIANTIYF; CDR3 DNA: TGTGCCAGCAGCTTGGCACAGGGAATCGCAAACACCATATATTTT; clone size: NA; D gene: NA; J gene: TRBJ1-3; V gene: TRBV5-6
CDR3 protein: CASSLAHRVQETQYF; CDR3 DNA: TGTGCCAGCAGCTTAGCACACAGGGTCCAAGAGACCCAGTACTTC; clone size: few; D gene: NA; J gene: TRBJ2-5; V gene: TRBV7-2
CDR3 protein: CASSYRGEGQYF; CDR3 DNA: TGTGCCAGCAGTTACCGAGGGGAGGGGCAGTATTTT; clone size: once; D gene: TRBD2; J gene: TRBJ2-3; V gene: TRBV6-6
CDR3 protein: CASSPRDTDYGYTF; CDR3 DNA: TGTGCCAGCTCACCCCGGGACACAGACTATGGCTACACCTTC; clone size: NA; D gene: NA; J gene: TRBJ1-2; V gene: TRBV18
CDR3 protein: CATSDSRVSNQPQHF; CDR3 DNA: TGTGCCACCAGTGATTCTCGGGTGAGCAATCAGCCCCAGCATTTT; clone size: NA; D gene: NA; J gene: TRBJ1-5; V gene: TRBV24-1
CDR3 protein: CASSAQIGQGDTEAFF; CDR3 DNA: TGTGCCAGCAGCGCACAAATTGGACAGGGGGACACTGAAGCTTTCTTT; clone size: NA; D gene: TRBD1; J gene: TRBJ1-1; V gene: TRBV9
CDR3 protein: CASSYQQGANEKLFF; CDR3 DNA: TGTGCCAGCAGTTATCAACAGGGGGCTAATGAAAAACTGTTTTTT; clone size: NA; D gene: TRBD1; J gene: TRBJ1-4; V gene: TRBV6-5
CDR3 protein: CASSPRGDRYTGELFF; CDR3 DNA: TGTGCCAGCAGCCCGAGGGGGGACAGGTACACCGGGGAGCTGTTTTTT; clone size: NA; D gene: TRBD1; J gene: TRBJ2-2; V gene: TRBV9
CDR3 protein: CASSQGSSSYNEQFF; CDR3 DNA: TGTGCCAGCTCCCAGGGGTCTAGCTCCTACAATGAGCAGTTCTTC; clone size: NA; D gene: NA; J gene: TRBJ2-1; V gene: TRBV18
CDR3 protein: CASSFQGSPEAFF; CDR3 DNA: TGTGCCAGCAGCTTTCAGGGGAGCCCTGAAGCTTTCTTT; clone size: NA; D gene: NA; J gene: TRBJ1-1; V gene: TRBV7-9
CDR3 protein: CASRLTGQGRLEQYF; CDR3 DNA: TGTGCCAGCAGGCTAACGGGACAGGGACGACTCGAGCAGTACTTC; clone size: NA; D gene: TRBD1; J gene: TRBJ2-7; V gene: TRBV2
CDR3 protein: CASTPPGTANTEAFF; CDR3 DNA: TGTGCCAGCACCCCCCCCGGGACAGCCAACACTGAAGCTTTCTTT; clone size: NA; D gene: TRBD1; J gene: TRBJ1-1; V gene: TRBV28
CDR3 protein: CASSFTGAQPQHF; CDR3 DNA: TGCGCCAGCAGCTTCACAGGGGCTCAGCCCCAGCATTTT; clone size: NA; D gene: TRBD1; J gene: TRBJ1-5; V gene: TRBV5-1
CDR3 protein: CASSPSGRKETQYF; CDR3 DNA: TGTGCCAGCAGTCCTAGCGGGAGGAAAGAGACCCAGTACTTC; clone size: NA; D gene: TRBD2; J gene: TRBJ2-5; V gene: TRBV7-2
CDR3 protein: CASSDVVGWGPSNQPQHF; CDR3 DNA: TGTGCCAGCAGTGACGTCGTAGGTTGGGGGCCGAGCAATCAGCCCCAGCATTTT; clone size: NA; D gene: NA; J gene: TRBJ1-5; V gene: TRBV6-4
CDR3 protein: CAWSVQENSPLHF; CDR3 DNA: TGTGCCTGGAGTGTACAAGAAAATTCACCCCTCCACTTT; clone size: NA; D gene: NA; J gene: TRBJ1-6; V gene: TRBV30
CDR3 protein: CATSDTGTTTDTQYF; CDR3 DNA: TGTGCCACCAGTGATACGGGGACAACCACAGATACGCAGTATTTT; clone size: NA; D gene: NA; J gene: TRBJ2-3; V gene: TRBV24-1
CDR3 protein: CSARAGYGYTF; CDR3 DNA: TGCAGTGCCAGGGCCGGCTATGGCTACACCTTC; clone size: NA; D gene: NA; J gene: TRBJ1-2; V gene: TRBV20-1
CDR3 protein: CASSVLIPGQLSNYGYTF; CDR3 DNA: TGTGCCAGCAGTGTACTCATACCGGGACAGCTCTCTAACTATGGCTACACCTTC; clone size: NA; D gene: TRBD1; J gene: TRBJ1-2; V gene: TRBV6-1
CDR3 protein: CASGRQGGGEQYF; CDR3 DNA: TGTGCCAGCGGGAGACAGGGGGGAGGCGAGCAGTACTTC; clone size: NA; D gene: TRBD1; J gene: TRBJ2-7; V gene: TRBV6-5
CDR3 protein: CATRQTNYGYTF; CDR3 DNA: TGTGCCACGAGACAAACTAACTATGGCTACACCTTC; clone size: NA; D gene: NA; J gene: TRBJ1-2; V gene: TRBV6-5
CDR3 protein: CASSPGTAYGYTF; CDR3 DNA: TGTGCCAGCAGCCCAGGGACAGCCTATGGCTACACCTTC; clone size: NA; D gene: TRBD1; J gene: TRBJ1-2; V gene: TRBV4-2
CDR3 protein: CASSYGQGELYEQYF; CDR3 DNA: TGTGCCAGCAGTTACGGTCAGGGGGAGCTCTACGAGCAGTACTTC; clone size: once; D gene: TRBD1; J gene: TRBJ2-7; V gene: TRBV6-6
CDR3 protein: CASSWAGLASDEQYF; CDR3 DNA: TGCGCCAGCAGCTGGGCCGGACTAGCGTCGGACGAGCAGTACTTC; clone size: NA; D gene: TRBD2; J gene: TRBJ2-7; V gene: TRBV5-1
CDR3 protein: CASRTGRGQENTGELFF; CDR3 DNA: TGCGCCAGCAGAACGGGGCGTGGACAGGAGAACACCGGGGAGCTGTTTTTT; clone size: NA; D gene: TRBD1; J gene: TRBJ2-2; V gene: TRBV10-2
CDR3 protein: CASSDPGQGRTEAFF; CDR3 DNA: TGTGCCAGTAGTGATCCGGGACAGGGAAGGACTGAAGCTTTCTTT; clone size: NA; D gene: TRBD1; J gene: TRBJ1-1; V gene: TRBV19
CDR3 protein: CASSVGRGVDEQFF; CDR3 DNA: TGTGCCAGCAGTGTTGGGCGGGGGGTCGATGAGCAGTTCTTC; clone size: NA; D gene: TRBD2; J gene: TRBJ2-1; V gene: TRBV2
CDR3 protein: CASSSRQGRGGGYTF; CDR3 DNA: TGTGCCAGCAGTTCACGACAGGGCCGGGGAGGAGGCTACACCTTC; clone size: few; D gene: TRBD1; J gene: TRBJ1-2; V gene: TRBV6-5
CDR3 protein: CASSLSGTKNEQFF; CDR3 DNA: TGTGCCAGCAGCTTGTCCGGGACTAAAAATGAGCAGTTCTTC; clone size: few; D gene: TRBD2; J gene: TRBJ2-1; V gene: TRBV7-2
CDR3 protein: CASSPLITGQTFYGYTF; CDR3 DNA: TGTGCCAGCTCACCACTTATTACCGGACAGACTTTTTATGGCTACACCTTC; clone size: few; D gene: NA; J gene: TRBJ1-2; V gene: TRBV18
CDR3 protein: CASSQNTGVLRKLFF; CDR3 DNA: TGCGCCAGCAGTCAAAATACAGGCGTACTACGGAAACTGTTTTTT; clone size: NA; D gene: NA; J gene: TRBJ1-4; V gene: TRBV10-1
CDR3 protein: CASSEYSSGSNEQFF; CDR3 DNA: TGTGCCAGCAGTGAATATTCTTCGGGGAGCAATGAGCAGTTCTTC; clone size: NA; D gene: NA; J gene: TRBJ2-1; V gene: TRBV25-1
CDR3 protein: CASSSGLVGLTDTQYF; CDR3 DNA: TGCGCCAGCAGCTCCGGACTAGTTGGCCTCACAGATACGCAGTATTTT; clone size: NA; D gene: TRBD2; J gene: TRBJ2-3; V gene: TRBV5-1
CDR3 protein: CASSTSGGPWDTQYF; CDR3 DNA: TGTGCCAGTAGTACTAGCGGGGGGCCATGGGATACGCAGTATTTT; clone size: NA; D gene: TRBD2; J gene: TRBJ2-3; V gene: TRBV19
CDR3 protein: CASSFWGPSYEQYF; CDR3 DNA: TGTGCCAGCAGTTTTTGGGGGCCCTCCTACGAGCAGTACTTC; clone size: NA; D gene: NA; J gene: TRBJ2-7; V gene: TRBV27
CDR3 protein: CASKRQGGTPGYGYTF; CDR3 DNA: TGTGCCAGCAAACGACAGGGCGGCACCCCAGGGTATGGCTACACCTTC; clone size: NA; D gene: TRBD1; J gene: TRBJ1-2; V gene: TRBV28
CDR3 protein: CASSEFGEYTEAFF; CDR3 DNA: TGTGCCAGCAGTGAATTCGGGGAGTACACTGAAGCTTTCTTT; clone size: NA; D gene: NA; J gene: TRBJ1-1; V gene: TRBV25-1
CDR3 protein: CASSLDKVGHYGYTF; CDR3 DNA: TGTGCCAGCAGCTTAGATAAGGTTGGACATTATGGCTACACCTTC; clone size: NA; D gene: NA; J gene: TRBJ1-2; V gene: TRBV11-2
CDR3 protein: CASSLAQAGDSPLHF; CDR3 DNA: TGTGCCAGCAGCTTAGCGCAAGCGGGTGATTCACCCCTCCACTTT; clone size: NA; D gene: NA; J gene: TRBJ1-6; V gene: TRBV7-9
CDR3 protein: CASTSAGGDEQYF; CDR3 DNA: TGTGCCAGCACTTCAGCGGGGGGAGACGAGCAGTACTTC; clone size: NA; D gene: TRBD2; J gene: TRBJ2-7; V gene: TRBV6-5
CDR3 protein: CASSPRQGYGYTF; CDR3 DNA: TGTGCCAGCAGCCCCCGCCAGGGCTATGGCTACACCTTC; clone size: NA; D gene: NA; J gene: TRBJ1-2; V gene: TRBV2
CDR3 protein: CAWSGGPQGMSEAFF; CDR3 DNA: TGTGCCTGGAGTGGGGGTCCCCAGGGGATGTCTGAAGCTTTCTTT; clone size: NA; D gene: NA; J gene: TRBJ1-1; V gene: TRBV30
CDR3 protein: CASSESTGYSGNTIYF; CDR3 DNA: TGTGCCAGCAGTGAATCTACAGGGTACTCTGGAAACACCATATATTTT; clone size: NA; D gene: NA; J gene: TRBJ1-3; V gene: TRBV6-1
CDR3 protein: CASSSGQGNQPQHF; CDR3 DNA: TGTGCCAGCAGTTCCGGACAGGGAAATCAGCCCCAGCATTTT; clone size: NA; D gene: TRBD1; J gene: TRBJ1-5; V gene: TRBV28
CDR3 protein: CASSTDRNTEAFF; CDR3 DNA: TGTGCCAGCAGCACCGACAGGAACACTGAAGCTTTCTTT; clone size: NA; D gene: NA; J gene: TRBJ1-1; V gene: TRBV2
CDR3 protein: CASSLLWTGGETQYF; CDR3 DNA: TGTGCCAGCAGCCTTCTCTGGACAGGGGGAGAGACCCAGTACTTC; clone size: NA; D gene: TRBD1; J gene: TRBJ2-5; V gene: TRBV11-2
CDR3 protein: CASSFRDNTEAFF; CDR3 DNA: TGTGCCAGCAGTTTTCGGGATAACACTGAAGCTTTCTTT; clone size: NA; D gene: NA; J gene: TRBJ1-1; V gene: TRBV12-3/TRBV12-4
CDR3 protein: CASSLGQGYTEAFF; CDR3 DNA: TGTGCCAGCAGCCTGGGACAGGGCTACACTGAAGCTTTCTTT; clone size: NA; D gene: TRBD1; J gene: TRBJ1-1; V gene: TRBV3-1/TRBV3-2
CDR3 protein: CASSPLAGLSFLEYF; CDR3 DNA: TGCGCCAGCAGCCCGTTAGCGGGGTTAAGTTTCTTAGAGTATTTT; clone size: NA; D gene: TRBD2; J gene: TRBJ2-3; V gene: TRBV5-1